The present TCR beta chain was sequenced within a study of blood T cell repertoires in COVID-19. Under the authors' procedure: Nucleated cell number was recorded as an estimate derived from reference gene primer amplification. The data were produced by immunoSEQ multiplex PCR, yet TCRdb's version contains in-frame clones alone and is incomplete. That table gives V, J and clone size, and the DNA gave D and trimming. This sample carries nearly 350,000 clones, more than 70% of them seen once, and the ten largest clones take just under 7.5%. There are 14 residues in the CDR3. Germline trimming cut 5 bases from V and 4 bases from J; bases unmatched to any gene: 7. The germline V gene has CDR1 MDHEN and CDR2 SYDVKM.

The sample taken for sequencing was peripheral blood. The chain is built from TRBV28 and TRBJ1-2, with 7 bases aligning to TRBD1. The TCR was taken from a woman aged 70 to 79 with COVID-19, enrolled during active disease. CDR3 loop: CASSPPPGGYGYTF. DNA of the CDR3: TGTGCCAGCAGTCCTCCCCCAGGGGGCTATGGCTACACCTTC.